What follows is one TCR beta chain and its context. This sample stems from a study of cytomegalovirus exposure and HLA in healthy donors. V was trimmed by 3 bases and J by 4 bases, leaving 15 bases between them. The CDR3 consists of 15 residues. Germline loops: CDR1 KGHSH, CDR2 LQKENI. Only in-frame clones appear in the TCRdb table, and some are missing; sequencing was by immunoSEQ multiplex PCR. The top ten clones hold less than 3% of a sample with around 75,000 clones, 85% of them seen once. This TCR was sampled from a man aged 25 to 40 in good health and CMV-seronegative. Sequenced: PBMCs. This chain joins TRBV18 and TRBJ1-2; tentative D call: TRBD1 (5 bases). The CDR3 reads CASSPGSGQAYGYTF. The DNA for the CDR3 is TGTGCCAGCTCACCGGGGTCAGGGCAGGCCTATGGCTACACCTTC.